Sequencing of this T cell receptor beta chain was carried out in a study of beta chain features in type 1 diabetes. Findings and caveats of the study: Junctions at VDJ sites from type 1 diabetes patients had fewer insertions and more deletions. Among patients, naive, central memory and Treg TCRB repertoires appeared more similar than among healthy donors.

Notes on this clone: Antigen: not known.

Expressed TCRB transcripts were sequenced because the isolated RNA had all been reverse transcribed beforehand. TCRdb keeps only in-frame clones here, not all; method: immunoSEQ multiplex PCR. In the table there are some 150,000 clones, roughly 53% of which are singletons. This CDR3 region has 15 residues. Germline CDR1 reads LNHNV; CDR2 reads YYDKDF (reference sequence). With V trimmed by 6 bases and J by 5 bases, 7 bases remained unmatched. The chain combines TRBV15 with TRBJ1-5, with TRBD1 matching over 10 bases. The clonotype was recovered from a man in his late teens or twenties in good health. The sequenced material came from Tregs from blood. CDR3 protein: CATRTGQGLHQPQHF. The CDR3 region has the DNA TGTGCCACCAGGACGGGACAGGGGTTACATCAGCCCCAGCATTTT.